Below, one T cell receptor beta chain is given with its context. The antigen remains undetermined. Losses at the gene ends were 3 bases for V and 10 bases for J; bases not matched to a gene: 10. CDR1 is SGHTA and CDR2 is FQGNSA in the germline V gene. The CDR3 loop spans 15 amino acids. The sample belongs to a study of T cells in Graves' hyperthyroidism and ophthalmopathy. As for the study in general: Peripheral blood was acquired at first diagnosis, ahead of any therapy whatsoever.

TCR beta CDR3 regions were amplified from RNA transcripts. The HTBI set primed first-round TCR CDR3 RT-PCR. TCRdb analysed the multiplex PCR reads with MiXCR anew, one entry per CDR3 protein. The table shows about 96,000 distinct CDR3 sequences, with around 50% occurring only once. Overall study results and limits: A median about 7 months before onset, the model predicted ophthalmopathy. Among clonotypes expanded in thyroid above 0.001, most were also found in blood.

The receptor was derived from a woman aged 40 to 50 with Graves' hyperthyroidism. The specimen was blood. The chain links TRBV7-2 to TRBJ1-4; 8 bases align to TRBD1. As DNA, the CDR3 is TGTGCCAGCAGCTTCATCGGGCAGGGGGCCACAAAACTGTTTTTT. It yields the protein CASSFIGQGATKLFF.